This TCR beta chain appears in the sequencing data of a study of blood T cell repertoires in COVID-19 (dated by TCRdb to 2018 to 2020). Notes on the research overall: Collaborator samples came from the United States, Italy and Spain and covered acute and convalescent phases of COVID-19. A de-identified subject ID, COVID-19 status, age in years and sex were almost always included in the sample metadata. The samples were drawn from two sources: the first 160 participants of the ongoing ImmuneRACE study, and some 1,300 subjects contributed by 6 global collaborators. The dataset comprised deeply sampled blood TCRbeta repertoires from subjects exposed to, actively infected with, or recovered from COVID-19. The repertoires were made available in a free public database intended to serve as a resource for research on the immune response to SARS-CoV-2. Where available, HLA class I and class II types were taken from metadata supplied by the sample provider and were not determined by assay-based typing. The prospective study material was composed of cDNA or gDNA derived from T cells, B-cell-depleted T cells, or PBMCs. Findings and caveats that apply to the study as a whole: Clinical and demographic metadata were provided uncurated, with the amount varying by source and participant.

This clone occurred a few times. Its specific antigen is unknown. Per-base quality was not reported, and no clone a single base away is much larger than it. The collaborating institutions used their own protocols to collect whole blood in K2EDTA tubes. For TCRbeta analysis, collaborators shipped samples in one of three forms: frozen whole blood, isolated PBMCs, or DNA extracted from either of those sample types. The immunoSEQ Assay, a bias-controlled multiplex PCR, was used to amplify TCRbeta CDR3 regions from genomic DNA. In the source study's methods: The number of nucleated cells in each sample was estimated from the amplification of reference gene primers within the assay. Sequence reads were collapsed and filtered to measure the absolute abundance of every unique TCRbeta CDR3 rearrangement. For each sample, productive Simpson clonality was calculated as the square root of Simpson's diversity index over productive rearrangements. TCRdb carries this immuneACCESS record with in-frame sequences only. Its versions omit some clonotypes, under half of them owing to an unresolved V gene in the studies checked, with the rest unexplained. V and J calls and clone size are copied from that table; D and trimming were computed from the DNA. For this sample the table gives tens of thousands of clones, of which 87% were detected only once. Together, the top ten hold over 12% of the sample.

The sample consisted of peripheral blood. The TCR was taken from a male donor with acute or convalescent COVID-19.

The DNA is as follows: TGTGCCAGCAGTCGACAGGGGGAAATGAACTATGGCTACACCTTC. This translates into CASSRQGEMNYGYTF. The V and J segments used are TRBV7-9 and TRBJ1-2, with TRBD1 identical over 9 junction bases. Looking up the germline V gene (reference sequence) yields CDR1 SEHNR and CDR2 FQNEAQ. V ends up 6 bases short and J 2 bases short, with an unmatched junction base count of 7. Its CDR3 holds 15 amino acids, cysteine through phenylalanine. Only the CDR3 region is kept as DNA, spanning 45 bases read in frame from base 1.